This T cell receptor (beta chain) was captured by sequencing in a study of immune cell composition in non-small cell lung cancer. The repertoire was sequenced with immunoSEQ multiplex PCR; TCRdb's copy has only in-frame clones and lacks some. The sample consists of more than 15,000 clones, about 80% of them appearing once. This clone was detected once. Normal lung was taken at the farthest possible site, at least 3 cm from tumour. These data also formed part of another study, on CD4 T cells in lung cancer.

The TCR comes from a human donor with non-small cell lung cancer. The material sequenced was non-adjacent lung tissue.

The CDR3 coding sequence is TGTGCCATCAGTGACTGGACGGGAGAGAGCTCTTCACCCCTCCACTTT. Its protein is CAISDWTGESSSPLHF. The chain is built from TRBV10-3 and TRBJ1-6; D is undetermined. The CDR3 length is 16 residues. In germline, CDR1 is ENHRY, CDR2 SYGVKD. Trimming pared 3 bases from V and 9 bases from J, leaving 18 bases between.